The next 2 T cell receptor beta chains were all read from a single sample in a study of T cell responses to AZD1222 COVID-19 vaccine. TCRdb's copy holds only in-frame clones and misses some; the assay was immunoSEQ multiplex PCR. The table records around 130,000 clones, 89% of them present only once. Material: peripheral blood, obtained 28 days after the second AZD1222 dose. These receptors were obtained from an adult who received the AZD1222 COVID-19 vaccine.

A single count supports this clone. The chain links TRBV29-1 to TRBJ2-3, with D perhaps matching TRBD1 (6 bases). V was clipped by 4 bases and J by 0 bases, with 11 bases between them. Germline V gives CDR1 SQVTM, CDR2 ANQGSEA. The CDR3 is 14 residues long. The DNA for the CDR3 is TGCAGCGTTGCGGCTGGACAGAGCACAGATACGCAGTATTTT. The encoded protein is CSVAAGQSTDTQYF.

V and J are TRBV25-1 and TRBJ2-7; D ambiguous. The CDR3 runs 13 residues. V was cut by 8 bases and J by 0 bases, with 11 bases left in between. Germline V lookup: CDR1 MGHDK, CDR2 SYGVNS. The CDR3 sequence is CASGPMSSYEQYF. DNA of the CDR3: TGTGCCAGCGGACCCATGAGCTCCTACGAGCAGTACTTC.